This is a list of T cell receptor beta chains from one sample in a study of neurological immune-mediated disorders. MiXCR, run by TCRdb on the 5' RACE reads, gives a single entry per CDR3 protein. This sample carries tens of thousands of distinct CDR3 sequences, approximately 13% of them seen once, and the ten largest clones take 4.5% to 5.5%. The sample was PBMCs. The source of these receptors is a female donor with HTLV-1-associated myelopathy (HAM/TSP). Each CDR3 is given with its conserved first and last residue. D genes are given only for firm matches. Clone size is not always given. Where it is, it says once, few, many or a class for expanded clones.

clone_size: medium-sized
d_call: TRBD1
v_call: TRBV27
j_call: TRBJ2-4
cdr3_aa: CASRRQGGEAKNIQYF
cdr3_nt: TGTGCCAGCAGGAGACAGGGGGGAGAGGCCAAAAACATTCAGTACTTC

clone_size: many
d_call: NA
v_call: TRBV7-2
j_call: TRBJ1-2
cdr3_aa: CASSLVSDNYGYTF
cdr3_nt: TGTGCCAGCAGCTTAGTCAGTGATAACTATGGCTACACCTTC

clone_size: many
d_call: NA
v_call: TRBV20-1
j_call: TRBJ2-7
cdr3_aa: CSAIGNSYEQYF
cdr3_nt: TGCAGTGCTATAGGAAACTCCTACGAGCAGTACTTC

clone_size: many
d_call: NA
v_call: TRBV12-3/TRBV12-4
j_call: TRBJ2-7
cdr3_aa: CASSFGRGNEQYF
cdr3_nt: TGTGCCAGCAGTTTTGGCCGGGGCAACGAGCAGTACTTC

clone_size: many
d_call: NA
v_call: TRBV10-3
j_call: TRBJ1-1
cdr3_aa: CAIRGGGASNTEAFF
cdr3_nt: TGTGCCATCAGGGGGGGGGGCGCCTCCAACACTGAAGCTTTCTTT

clone_size: NA
d_call: TRBD1
v_call: TRBV9
j_call: TRBJ2-7
cdr3_aa: CVSSEGQGAYEQYF
cdr3_nt: TGTGTCAGCAGCGAAGGACAGGGTGCCTACGAGCAGTACTTC

clone_size: once
d_call: TRBD2
v_call: TRBV6-5
j_call: TRBJ2-1
cdr3_aa: CASSYGPRAGGFSSYNEQFF
cdr3_nt: TGTGCCAGCAGTTACGGCCCCCGGGCGGGGGGCTTCAGCTCCTACAATGAGCAGTTCTTC

clone_size: NA
d_call: TRBD2
v_call: TRBV12-3/TRBV12-4
j_call: TRBJ2-3
cdr3_aa: CASSGLGRTDTQYF
cdr3_nt: TGTGCCAGCAGCGGACTAGGACGAACAGATACGCAGTATTTT

clone_size: many
d_call: TRBD1
v_call: TRBV20-1
j_call: TRBJ1-6
cdr3_aa: CSASFTGTGGSPLHF
cdr3_nt: TGCAGTGCTAGCTTTACCGGGACAGGGGGATCACCCCTCCACTTT

clone_size: many
d_call: NA
v_call: TRBV5-1
j_call: TRBJ2-5
cdr3_aa: CASSSNSGSQETQYF
cdr3_nt: TGCGCCAGCAGCTCGAATAGCGGTTCTCAAGAGACCCAGTACTTC

clone_size: many
d_call: NA
v_call: TRBV12-3/TRBV12-4
j_call: TRBJ1-4
cdr3_aa: CASGKGRGDEKLFF
cdr3_nt: TGTGCCAGCGGGAAGGGCAGGGGTGACGAAAAACTGTTTTTT

clone_size: many
d_call: NA
v_call: TRBV2
j_call: TRBJ2-7
cdr3_aa: CASSLAEQYF
cdr3_nt: TGTGCCAGCAGTCTGGCGGAGCAGTACTTC

clone_size: many
d_call: NA
v_call: TRBV20-1
j_call: TRBJ1-5
cdr3_aa: CSARPPTGSQGAQHF
cdr3_nt: TGCAGTGCTAGACCTCCAACAGGGTCCCAGGGAGCCCAGCATTTT

clone_size: many
d_call: NA
v_call: TRBV28
j_call: TRBJ2-7
cdr3_aa: CASRTGTRGTWEQYF
cdr3_nt: TGTGCCAGCAGGACCGGGACAAGGGGGACTTGGGAGCAGTACTTC

clone_size: many
d_call: TRBD1
v_call: TRBV5-6
j_call: TRBJ1-1
cdr3_aa: CASSGTGTGRTTEAFF
cdr3_nt: TGTGCCAGCAGCGGGACCGGGACAGGGAGGACCACTGAAGCTTTCTTT

clone_size: many
d_call: TRBD1
v_call: TRBV5-1
j_call: TRBJ2-3
cdr3_aa: CASSLTGVQDTQYF
cdr3_nt: TGCGCCAGCAGCTTAACAGGGGTTCAAGATACGCAGTATTTT

clone_size: many
d_call: TRBD1
v_call: TRBV6-5
j_call: TRBJ2-1
cdr3_aa: CASSYRSGGAGQFF
cdr3_nt: TGTGCCAGCAGTTACAGGTCAGGGGGCGCTGGTCAGTTCTTC

clone_size: once
d_call: NA
v_call: TRBV25-1
j_call: TRBJ2-2
cdr3_aa: CASSHSGGDTGELFF
cdr3_nt: TGTGCCAGCAGTCATTCGGGTGGGGACACCGGGGAGCTGTTTTTT

clone_size: many
d_call: TRBD2
v_call: TRBV5-6
j_call: TRBJ2-7
cdr3_aa: CASAGLAGQQYF
cdr3_nt: TGTGCCAGCGCCGGACTAGCGGGGCAGCAGTACTTC

clone_size: many
d_call: NA
v_call: TRBV28
j_call: TRBJ2-6
cdr3_aa: CASSPQGYSGANVLTF
cdr3_nt: TGTGCCAGCAGCCCACAGGGCTACTCTGGGGCCAACGTCCTGACTTTC

clone_size: many
d_call: NA
v_call: TRBV4-1
j_call: TRBJ2-3
cdr3_aa: CASSQAVGWGTWSTDTQYF
cdr3_nt: TGCGCCAGCAGCCAAGCAGTCGGATGGGGGACCTGGAGCACAGATACGCAGTATTTT

clone_size: many
d_call: NA
v_call: TRBV28
j_call: TRBJ1-2
cdr3_aa: CASSLRGEGIGYTF
cdr3_nt: TGTGCCAGCAGTTTAAGGGGGGAAGGGATTGGCTACACCTTC

clone_size: NA
d_call: TRBD2
v_call: TRBV20-1
j_call: TRBJ2-1
cdr3_aa: CSARDEMRTSGGAWSYNEQFF
cdr3_nt: TGCAGTGCTAGAGATGAGATGAGGACTAGCGGGGGGGCTTGGTCCTACAATGAGCAGTTCTTC

clone_size: many
d_call: NA
v_call: TRBV7-9
j_call: TRBJ2-3
cdr3_aa: CASSFVWEKGILTDTQYF
cdr3_nt: TGTGCCAGCAGCTTTGTATGGGAAAAGGGGATACTCACAGATACGCAGTATTTT

clone_size: many
d_call: NA
v_call: TRBV24-1
j_call: TRBJ2-7
cdr3_aa: CATSAAVHPYEQYF
cdr3_nt: TGTGCCACCAGTGCGGCAGTCCACCCCTACGAGCAGTACTTC

clone_size: many
d_call: NA
v_call: TRBV2
j_call: TRBJ2-7
cdr3_aa: CASRGQLYEQYF
cdr3_nt: TGTGCCAGCAGAGGGCAGCTCTACGAGCAGTACTTC

clone_size: many
d_call: NA
v_call: TRBV5-1
j_call: TRBJ2-2
cdr3_aa: CASSSGTGELFF
cdr3_nt: TGCGCCAGCAGCTCGGGCACCGGGGAGCTGTTTTTT

clone_size: NA
d_call: NA
v_call: TRBV10-3
j_call: TRBJ1-1
cdr3_aa: CAIRRANTEAFF
cdr3_nt: TGTGCCATCAGAAGAGCGAACACTGAAGCTTTCTTT

clone_size: few
d_call: NA
v_call: TRBV6-5
j_call: TRBJ2-5
cdr3_aa: CASGELGISQETQYF
cdr3_nt: TGTGCCAGCGGGGAATTGGGAATCTCCCAAGAGACCCAGTACTTC

clone_size: many
d_call: TRBD1
v_call: TRBV11-2
j_call: TRBJ2-7
cdr3_aa: CASSHGTEDSYEQYF
cdr3_nt: TGTGCCAGCAGCCACGGGACAGAAGACTCCTACGAGCAGTACTTC

clone_size: many
d_call: NA
v_call: TRBV6-6
j_call: TRBJ1-5
cdr3_aa: CASSYIGGTQPQHF
cdr3_nt: TGTGCCAGCAGTTATATTGGGGGCACTCAGCCCCAGCATTTT

clone_size: many
d_call: TRBD1
v_call: TRBV29-1
j_call: TRBJ2-1
cdr3_aa: CSAGNRGQHNEQFF
cdr3_nt: TGCAGCGCTGGCAACAGGGGGCAACACAATGAGCAGTTCTTC

clone_size: many
d_call: TRBD2
v_call: TRBV4-1
j_call: TRBJ2-5
cdr3_aa: CASSLPAGGQGETQYF
cdr3_nt: TGCGCCAGCAGCCTCCCGGCGGGGGGGCAGGGAGAGACCCAGTACTTC

clone_size: many
d_call: NA
v_call: TRBV6-5
j_call: TRBJ1-2
cdr3_aa: CASSSLGLSYGYTF
cdr3_nt: TGTGCCAGCAGTTCACTCGGGCTGAGCTATGGCTACACCTTC

clone_size: NA
d_call: TRBD1
v_call: TRBV20-1
j_call: TRBJ1-2
cdr3_aa: CSASHTRGLGYTF
cdr3_nt: TGCAGTGCTAGCCATACCAGGGGGCTCGGCTACACCTTC

clone_size: many
d_call: NA
v_call: TRBV5-1
j_call: TRBJ2-5
cdr3_aa: CASSSSGTRETQYF
cdr3_nt: TGCGCCAGCAGCTCTTCCGGGACAAGAGAGACCCAGTACTTC

clone_size: NA
d_call: TRBD1
v_call: TRBV28
j_call: TRBJ2-5
cdr3_aa: CASSWDRGRETQYF
cdr3_nt: TGTGCCAGCAGTTGGGACAGGGGGCGAGAGACCCAGTACTTC

clone_size: many
d_call: NA
v_call: TRBV20-1
j_call: TRBJ1-1
cdr3_aa: CSAREGGLTNTEAFF
cdr3_nt: TGCAGTGCTAGAGAGGGAGGTCTGACGAACACTGAAGCTTTCTTT

clone_size: many
d_call: NA
v_call: TRBV4-1
j_call: TRBJ2-7
cdr3_aa: CASSQTTGVSYEQYF
cdr3_nt: TGCGCCAGCAGCCAAACGACGGGAGTCTCCTACGAGCAGTACTTC

clone_size: many
d_call: NA
v_call: TRBV6-5
j_call: TRBJ2-7
cdr3_aa: CASSYHHNGAYEQYF
cdr3_nt: TGTGCCAGCAGTTACCATCACAACGGAGCCTACGAGCAGTACTTC

clone_size: many
d_call: NA
v_call: TRBV14
j_call: TRBJ2-7
cdr3_aa: CASSQNPSPLYEQYF
cdr3_nt: TGTGCCAGCAGCCAAAACCCTTCCCCTCTCTACGAGCAGTACTTC

clone_size: many
d_call: TRBD2
v_call: TRBV24-1
j_call: TRBJ2-1
cdr3_aa: CATSDARTSGGGNYNEQFF
cdr3_nt: TGTGCCACCAGTGACGCGCGGACTAGCGGGGGGGGGAACTACAATGAGCAGTTCTTC

clone_size: few
d_call: TRBD1
v_call: TRBV5-1
j_call: TRBJ2-2
cdr3_aa: CASSGIRDRENTGELFF
cdr3_nt: TGCGCCAGCAGTGGTATCCGGGACAGGGAGAACACCGGGGAGCTGTTTTTT

clone_size: many
d_call: NA
v_call: TRBV5-6
j_call: TRBJ1-5
cdr3_aa: CASSLLRDSNQPQHF
cdr3_nt: TGTGCCAGCAGCTTGTTACGGGACAGCAATCAGCCCCAGCATTTT

clone_size: many
d_call: NA
v_call: TRBV9
j_call: TRBJ2-2
cdr3_aa: CASSVRPAHNTGELFF
cdr3_nt: TGTGCCAGCAGCGTTCGGCCGGCACATAACACCGGGGAGCTGTTTTTT

clone_size: medium-sized
d_call: NA
v_call: TRBV5-1
j_call: TRBJ1-5
cdr3_aa: CASSLDGGNQPQHF
cdr3_nt: TGCGCCAGCAGCTTGGATGGTGGCAATCAGCCCCAGCATTTT

clone_size: many
d_call: TRBD1
v_call: TRBV7-8
j_call: TRBJ2-1
cdr3_aa: CASSLRGGLNEQFF
cdr3_nt: TGTGCCAGCAGCTTAAGAGGGGGCCTGAATGAGCAGTTCTTC

clone_size: many
d_call: TRBD2
v_call: TRBV20-1
j_call: TRBJ2-1
cdr3_aa: CSASPWTSGVYNEQFF
cdr3_nt: TGCAGTGCTAGCCCCTGGACTAGCGGGGTCTACAATGAGCAGTTCTTC

clone_size: many
d_call: TRBD2
v_call: TRBV7-2
j_call: TRBJ2-1
cdr3_aa: CASSPRSGGPFYEQFF
cdr3_nt: TGTGCCAGCAGCCCCCGTAGCGGGGGGCCCTTTTATGAGCAGTTCTTC

clone_size: many
d_call: TRBD1
v_call: TRBV5-6
j_call: TRBJ2-7
cdr3_aa: CASSTRTGGYEQYF
cdr3_nt: TGTGCCAGCAGCACGCGGACAGGGGGCTACGAGCAGTACTTC

clone_size: NA
d_call: NA
v_call: TRBV18
j_call: TRBJ2-5
cdr3_aa: CASSSMLQTQYF
cdr3_nt: TGTGCCAGCTCATCTATGTTACAGACCCAGTACTTC